The rows below give T cell receptor beta chains drawn from one sample of a study of early T cells in non-severe SARS-CoV-2 infection. TCRdb redid the calling of the 5' RACE reads with MiXCR, one entry per CDR3 protein. The sample carries approximately 77,000 distinct CDR3 sequences, about 5% recorded once. The sample consisted of whole blood, taken at baseline. These receptors all come from an adult who was a healthcare worker with PCR-confirmed SARS-CoV-2 infection or an uninfected control (not recorded which). CDR3s include the opening cysteine and the closing phenylalanine or tryptophan. Each record gives: clone size, D gene, J gene, V gene, CDR3 DNA, CDR3 protein. A D gene is named only where the DNA matches it firmly. Clone size is shown for a subset of rows, as once, few, many or a class of expanded clone.

clone_size: many
d_call: -
j_call: TRBJ2-7
v_call: TRBV11-2
cdr3_nt: TGTGCCAGCAGGGGGCCATCCCCGGGATCACCTACCTACGAGCAGTACTTC
cdr3_aa: CASRGPSPGSPTYEQYF

clone_size: -
d_call: -
j_call: TRBJ2-1
v_call: TRBV7-9
cdr3_nt: TGTGCCAGCAGCTTAGGGAATCGTGAGCAGTTCTTC
cdr3_aa: CASSLGNREQFF

clone_size: few
d_call: TRBD1
j_call: TRBJ2-7
v_call: TRBV7-9
cdr3_nt: TGTGCCAGCAGCCGCGCCGAGACAGGGCTCTCCTACGAGCAGTACTTC
cdr3_aa: CASSRAETGLSYEQYF

clone_size: many
d_call: TRBD1
j_call: TRBJ2-4
v_call: TRBV29-1
cdr3_nt: TGCAGCGGGGGGGGACAGGGAAACATTCAGTACTTC
cdr3_aa: CSGGGQGNIQYF

clone_size: once
d_call: TRBD2
j_call: TRBJ2-2
v_call: TRBV29-1
cdr3_nt: TGCAGCGTGGCCCGGATTACGGGAGGGAGCACCGGGGAGCTGATTTTT
cdr3_aa: CSVARITGGSTGELIF

clone_size: few
d_call: -
j_call: TRBJ1-1
v_call: TRBV6-1
cdr3_nt: TGTGCCAGCAGCCTATACCAGGGCATGAACACTGAAGCTTTCTTT
cdr3_aa: CASSLYQGMNTEAFF

clone_size: few
d_call: -
j_call: TRBJ1-1
v_call: TRBV6-2/TRBV6-3
cdr3_nt: TGTGCCACCAGTTATGCAGGGTCCGACACTGAAGCTTTCTTT
cdr3_aa: CATSYAGSDTEAFF

clone_size: many
d_call: TRBD1
j_call: TRBJ2-1
v_call: TRBV27
cdr3_nt: TGTGCCAGCAGTTCTGGACAGGGGTCCTCCTACAATGAGCAGTTCTTC
cdr3_aa: CASSSGQGSSYNEQFF

clone_size: -
d_call: TRBD2
j_call: TRBJ2-3
v_call: TRBV12-3/TRBV12-4
cdr3_nt: TGTGCCAGCATTGCCTCGACTAGCGGGGGGGCAGATACGCAGTATTTT
cdr3_aa: CASIASTSGGADTQYF

clone_size: -
d_call: TRBD2
j_call: TRBJ2-1
v_call: TRBV28
cdr3_nt: TGTGCCAGCAGTTTACAGACTAGCGGGACTTACAATGAGCAGTTCTTC
cdr3_aa: CASSLQTSGTYNEQFF

clone_size: many
d_call: TRBD2
j_call: TRBJ2-7
v_call: TRBV4-1
cdr3_nt: TGCGCCAGCAGCCAAGTTAAGTTCTCGGCTAGCGGGAGTTGGACATCGGAAGAGCAGTACTTC
cdr3_aa: CASSQVKFSASGSWTSEEQYF

clone_size: many
d_call: -
j_call: TRBJ2-7
v_call: TRBV19
cdr3_nt: TGTGCCAGTAGTAGGACGGCCGCCCAGGGGGGGCAGTACTTC
cdr3_aa: CASSRTAAQGGQYF

clone_size: many
d_call: -
j_call: TRBJ1-1
v_call: TRBV11-2
cdr3_nt: TGTGCCAGCAGCCCCCTCCACACTGAAGCTTTCTTT
cdr3_aa: CASSPLHTEAFF

clone_size: many
d_call: -
j_call: TRBJ2-2
v_call: TRBV28
cdr3_nt: TGTGCCAGCAGACCCGTCCCTTCCAGGAGGGTGGCCGGGGAGCTGTTTTTT
cdr3_aa: CASRPVPSRRVAGELFF

clone_size: many
d_call: TRBD2
j_call: TRBJ2-2
v_call: TRBV20-1
cdr3_nt: TGCAGTGCACCAGCTCCGGGACTAGCGGGACGGGGCACCGGGGAGCTGTTTTTT
cdr3_aa: CSAPAPGLAGRGTGELFF

clone_size: -
d_call: TRBD2
j_call: TRBJ2-7
v_call: TRBV7-9
cdr3_nt: TGTGCCAGCACCCATCCGGGACTAGCGGGAGTCCTTCCCTACGAGCAGTACTTC
cdr3_aa: CASTHPGLAGVLPYEQYF

clone_size: few
d_call: TRBD1
j_call: TRBJ2-1
v_call: TRBV20-1
cdr3_nt: TGCAGTGCTAGTCCTAGGACAGGGGGCCCCCGAGAGTTCTTC
cdr3_aa: CSASPRTGGPREFF

clone_size: many
d_call: -
j_call: TRBJ2-7
v_call: TRBV16
cdr3_nt: TGTGCCAGCAGCCCCAACGGGGCGGAGATTCCCTACGAGCAGTACTTC
cdr3_aa: CASSPNGAEIPYEQYF

clone_size: many
d_call: -
j_call: TRBJ2-1
v_call: TRBV5-1
cdr3_nt: TGCGCCAGCAGCCTAGAGAAGAAGCAGTTCTTC
cdr3_aa: CASSLEKKQFF

clone_size: many
d_call: -
j_call: TRBJ1-6
v_call: TRBV12-3/TRBV12-4
cdr3_nt: TGTGCCAGCAGTTTGCTGGGGGATTCACCCCTCCACTTT
cdr3_aa: CASSLLGDSPLHF

clone_size: many
d_call: -
j_call: TRBJ1-5
v_call: TRBV20-1
cdr3_nt: TGCAGTGCTAGAGGAGTAGAGGGTGATAGCAATCAGCCCCAGCATTTT
cdr3_aa: CSARGVEGDSNQPQHF

clone_size: few
d_call: TRBD1
j_call: TRBJ1-2
v_call: TRBV19
cdr3_nt: TGTGCCAGTAGTAACAGGGGTGGCTACACCTTC
cdr3_aa: CASSNRGGYTF

clone_size: many
d_call: -
j_call: TRBJ2-2
v_call: TRBV5-6
cdr3_nt: TGTGCCAGCAGCGGGAACACCGGGGAGCTGTTTTTT
cdr3_aa: CASSGNTGELFF

clone_size: many
d_call: -
j_call: TRBJ1-6
v_call: TRBV7-8
cdr3_nt: TGTGCCAGCAGCGAGCAGTCCAAGGTTCGAAGATATAATTCACCCCTCCACTTT
cdr3_aa: CASSEQSKVRRYNSPLHF

clone_size: -
d_call: -
j_call: TRBJ2-1
v_call: TRBV7-9
cdr3_nt: TGTGCCGGGGAGAGCGTGGGCAATGAGCAGTTCTTC
cdr3_aa: CAGESVGNEQFF

clone_size: many
d_call: TRBD2
j_call: TRBJ2-1
v_call: TRBV20-1
cdr3_nt: TGCAGTGCTCGGGGACTAGCGGGGGCGGTCTACAATGAGCAGTTCTTC
cdr3_aa: CSARGLAGAVYNEQFF

clone_size: many
d_call: TRBD1
j_call: TRBJ2-7
v_call: TRBV29-1
cdr3_nt: TGCAGCGTTGAAGGATGGGACAGGGGGCCCTACGAGCAGTACTTC
cdr3_aa: CSVEGWDRGPYEQYF

clone_size: many
d_call: -
j_call: TRBJ1-2
v_call: TRBV27
cdr3_nt: TGTGCCAGCAGTTTACAGGGCAACTATGGCTACACCTTC
cdr3_aa: CASSLQGNYGYTF

clone_size: few
d_call: TRBD2
j_call: TRBJ2-2
v_call: TRBV12-5
cdr3_nt: TGTGCTAGTGGTCTCGGACTAGCGGGCTTCACCGGGGAGCTGTTTTTT
cdr3_aa: CASGLGLAGFTGELFF

clone_size: -
d_call: -
j_call: TRBJ2-1
v_call: TRBV10-3
cdr3_nt: TGTGCCATCAGTGAATGGACACTTCCAGGGGATGAGCAGTTCTTC
cdr3_aa: CAISEWTLPGDEQFF

clone_size: -
d_call: -
j_call: TRBJ2-7
v_call: TRBV5-1
cdr3_nt: TGCGCCAGCAGCGGCGGCGGCCCCTACGAGCAGTACTTC
cdr3_aa: CASSGGGPYEQYF

clone_size: -
d_call: -
j_call: TRBJ2-7
v_call: TRBV5-1
cdr3_nt: TGCGCCAGCAGCTTGGAGTCGGCTTCCGAGCAGTACTTC
cdr3_aa: CASSLESASEQYF

clone_size: few
d_call: TRBD1
j_call: TRBJ1-6
v_call: TRBV4-1
cdr3_nt: TGCGCCAGCAGCCAGAGGGACAGGGAAAATTCACCCCTCCACTTT
cdr3_aa: CASSQRDRENSPLHF

clone_size: few
d_call: TRBD1
j_call: TRBJ2-7
v_call: TRBV5-5
cdr3_nt: TGTGCCAGCGGGACAGAAACCTACGAGCAGTACTTC
cdr3_aa: CASGTETYEQYF

clone_size: -
d_call: -
j_call: TRBJ2-1
v_call: TRBV4-2
cdr3_nt: TGTGCCAGCAGCCAAGATGAGACTATGCCCAATGAGCAGTTCTTC
cdr3_aa: CASSQDETMPNEQFF

clone_size: -
d_call: TRBD2
j_call: TRBJ2-5
v_call: TRBV7-3
cdr3_nt: TGTGCCAGCAGCTTAGGTAGCGGGAGGGCCGGAGAGACCCAGTACTTC
cdr3_aa: CASSLGSGRAGETQYF

clone_size: many
d_call: TRBD1
j_call: TRBJ2-7
v_call: TRBV7-2
cdr3_nt: TGTGCCAGCAGCCCGACAGGGGTCTCCTACGAGCAGTACTTC
cdr3_aa: CASSPTGVSYEQYF

clone_size: many
d_call: -
j_call: TRBJ2-1
v_call: TRBV7-9
cdr3_nt: TGTGCCAGCAGCGCGGTATCGGGCGAGCAGTTCTTC
cdr3_aa: CASSAVSGEQFF

clone_size: many
d_call: -
j_call: TRBJ2-3
v_call: TRBV6-6
cdr3_nt: TGTGCCAGCTTGTTCGCCCTGGAGCTAGATACGCAGTATTTT
cdr3_aa: CASLFALELDTQYF

clone_size: many
d_call: TRBD2
j_call: TRBJ2-3
v_call: TRBV5-1
cdr3_nt: TGCGCCAGCAGCCCTTACTCTAGCGGGAGGGCGATCACAGATACGCAGTATTTT
cdr3_aa: CASSPYSSGRAITDTQYF

clone_size: many
d_call: -
j_call: TRBJ2-7
v_call: TRBV5-1
cdr3_nt: TGCGCCAGCAGCTTGGGGGACATATCCTACGAGCAGTACTTC
cdr3_aa: CASSLGDISYEQYF

clone_size: many
d_call: -
j_call: TRBJ1-2
v_call: TRBV5-1
cdr3_nt: TGCGCCAGCAGCGCGAGGGGGATGGCTAACTATGGCTACACCTTC
cdr3_aa: CASSARGMANYGYTF

clone_size: -
d_call: TRBD1
j_call: TRBJ2-7
v_call: TRBV27
cdr3_nt: TGTGCCAGCAGTTTATCGACAGGGGCCGAGCAGTACTTC
cdr3_aa: CASSLSTGAEQYF

clone_size: -
d_call: -
j_call: TRBJ2-1
v_call: TRBV2
cdr3_nt: TGTGCCAGCAGTCGAGGGGAACCCTCGAGCTACAATGAGCAGTTCTTC
cdr3_aa: CASSRGEPSSYNEQFF

clone_size: -
d_call: -
j_call: TRBJ1-2
v_call: TRBV4-1
cdr3_nt: TGCGCCAGCAGCCCAGGCGGAAACTATGGCTACACCTTC
cdr3_aa: CASSPGGNYGYTF

clone_size: many
d_call: -
j_call: TRBJ1-1
v_call: TRBV5-5
cdr3_nt: TGTGCCAGCAGCTGGGGGACGGCTGGGACTGAAGCTTTCTTT
cdr3_aa: CASSWGTAGTEAFF

clone_size: -
d_call: -
j_call: TRBJ2-7
v_call: TRBV11-2
cdr3_nt: TGTGCCAGCAGCTACATATTGCCGTACGAGCAGTACTTC
cdr3_aa: CASSYILPYEQYF

clone_size: -
d_call: TRBD2
j_call: TRBJ2-3
v_call: TRBV18
cdr3_nt: TGTGCCAGCTCACCATCTCGGCTAGCGGGAGGCCCCACAGATACGCAGTATTTT
cdr3_aa: CASSPSRLAGGPTDTQYF

clone_size: few
d_call: TRBD2
j_call: TRBJ2-1
v_call: TRBV7-9
cdr3_nt: TGTGCCAGCACCTTAACGGGACTAGCGGGAGGGCGGTATGAGGAGCAGTTCTTC
cdr3_aa: CASTLTGLAGGRYEEQFF

clone_size: -
d_call: TRBD1
j_call: TRBJ1-1
v_call: TRBV5-1
cdr3_nt: TGCGCCAGCAGCCCCTCCGACAGGGGGCTTAGGACTGAAGCTTTCTTT
cdr3_aa: CASSPSDRGLRTEAFF

clone_size: many
d_call: -
j_call: TRBJ2-3
v_call: TRBV18
cdr3_nt: TGTGCCAGCTCACGCAACGGGGCAGATACGCAGTATTTT
cdr3_aa: CASSRNGADTQYF

clone_size: many
d_call: TRBD1
j_call: TRBJ2-7
v_call: TRBV12-3/TRBV12-4
cdr3_nt: TGTGCCAGCAGTTTACGACAGGGCTACGAGCAGTACTTC
cdr3_aa: CASSLRQGYEQYF

clone_size: many
d_call: -
j_call: TRBJ2-1
v_call: TRBV15
cdr3_nt: TGTGCCACTTCTAGCGAGAGCTCCTACAATGAGCAGTTCTTC
cdr3_aa: CATSSESSYNEQFF

clone_size: many
d_call: -
j_call: TRBJ1-2
v_call: TRBV29-1
cdr3_nt: TGCAGCGTTGAGATTTTTTTTAGCGGGGGCTCCCGCTATGGCTACACCTTC
cdr3_aa: CSVEIFFSGGSRYGYTF

clone_size: few
d_call: TRBD2
j_call: TRBJ2-1
v_call: TRBV19
cdr3_nt: TGTGCCAGTCTGGGGGACGTAGCGGGCGACTACAATGAGCAGTTCTTC
cdr3_aa: CASLGDVAGDYNEQFF

clone_size: many
d_call: TRBD2
j_call: TRBJ2-1
v_call: TRBV20-1
cdr3_nt: TGCAGTGCCAACAGCGGGAGAGGAAACAATGAGCAGTTCTTC
cdr3_aa: CSANSGRGNNEQFF

clone_size: many
d_call: -
j_call: TRBJ1-1
v_call: TRBV6-5
cdr3_nt: TGTGCCAGCACCCGAGGTACTGAAGCTTTCTTT
cdr3_aa: CASTRGTEAFF

clone_size: many
d_call: -
j_call: TRBJ1-3
v_call: TRBV29-1
cdr3_nt: TGCAGCGGAACAGGGAAGGGAAGAGCTGGAAACACCATATATTTT
cdr3_aa: CSGTGKGRAGNTIYF

clone_size: many
d_call: -
j_call: TRBJ1-1
v_call: TRBV5-1
cdr3_nt: TGCGCCAGCAGCCCGCGTAGGGATTTGGCTGAAGCTTTCTTT
cdr3_aa: CASSPRRDLAEAFF